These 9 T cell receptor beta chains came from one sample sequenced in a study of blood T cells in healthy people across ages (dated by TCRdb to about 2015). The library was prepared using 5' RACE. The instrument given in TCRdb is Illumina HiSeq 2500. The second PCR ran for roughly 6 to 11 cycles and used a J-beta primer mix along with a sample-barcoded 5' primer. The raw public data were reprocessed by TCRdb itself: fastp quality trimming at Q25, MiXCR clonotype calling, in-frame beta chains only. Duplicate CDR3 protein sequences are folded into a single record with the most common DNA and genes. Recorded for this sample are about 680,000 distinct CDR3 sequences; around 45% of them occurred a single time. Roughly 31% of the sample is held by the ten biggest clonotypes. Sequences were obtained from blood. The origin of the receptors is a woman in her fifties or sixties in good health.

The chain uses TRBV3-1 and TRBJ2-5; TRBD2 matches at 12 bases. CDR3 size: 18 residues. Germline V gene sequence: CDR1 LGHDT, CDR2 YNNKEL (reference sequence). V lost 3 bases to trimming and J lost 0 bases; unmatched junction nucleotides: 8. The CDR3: CASSQMGLAGLYQETQYF. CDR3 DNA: TGTGCCAGCAGCCAGATGGGACTAGCGGGCCTGTACCAAGAGACCCAGTACTTC.

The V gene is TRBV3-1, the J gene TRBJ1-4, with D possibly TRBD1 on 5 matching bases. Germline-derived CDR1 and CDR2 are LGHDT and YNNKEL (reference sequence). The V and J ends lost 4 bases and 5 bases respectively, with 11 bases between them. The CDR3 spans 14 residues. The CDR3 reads CASSRAGRNEKLFF. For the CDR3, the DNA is TGTGCCAGCAGCCGGGCAGGGCGGAATGAAAAACTGTTTTTT. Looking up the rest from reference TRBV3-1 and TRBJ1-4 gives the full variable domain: DTAVSQTPKYLVTQMGNDKSIKCEQNLGHDTMYWYKQDSKKFLKIMFSYNNKELIINETVPNRFSPKSPDKAHLNLHINSLELGDSAVYFCASSRAGRNEKLFFGSGTQLSVL.

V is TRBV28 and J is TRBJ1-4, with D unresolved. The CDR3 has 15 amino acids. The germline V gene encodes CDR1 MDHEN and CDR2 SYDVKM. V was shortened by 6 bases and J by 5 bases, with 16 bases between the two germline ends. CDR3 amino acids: CASSQTGIKNEKLFF. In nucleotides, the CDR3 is TGTGCCAGCAGCCAGACCGGGATTAAAAATGAAAAACTGTTTTTT.

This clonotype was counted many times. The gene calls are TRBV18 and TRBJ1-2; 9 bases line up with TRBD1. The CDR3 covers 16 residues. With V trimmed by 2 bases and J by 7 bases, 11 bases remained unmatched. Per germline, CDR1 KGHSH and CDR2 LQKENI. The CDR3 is CASSPNEQGQGFGYTF. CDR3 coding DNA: TGTGCCAGCTCACCAAACGAGCAGGGACAGGGTTTTGGCTACACCTTC.

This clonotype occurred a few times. The CDR3, as DNA: TGTGCCAGCAGCGTAGGAGCCTTAAACTTGGGGGGACAAGAGACCCAGTACTTC. It specifies CASSVGALNLGGQETQYF. V usage is TRBV9 and J usage is TRBJ2-5, with D possibly TRBD2 on 6 matching bases. From germline, CDR1 is SGDLS and CDR2 YYNGEE. The CDR3 consists of 18 residues. The V end lost 0 bases, the J end lost 2 bases, and 20 bases lay between the germline ends.

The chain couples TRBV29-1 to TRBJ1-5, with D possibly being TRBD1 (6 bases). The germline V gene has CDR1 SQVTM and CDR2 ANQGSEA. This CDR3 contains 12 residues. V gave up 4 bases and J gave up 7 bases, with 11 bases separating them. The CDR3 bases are TGCAGCGTTGGAGGGGGGAGGCAGCCCCAGCATTTT. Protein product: CSVGGGRQPQHF.

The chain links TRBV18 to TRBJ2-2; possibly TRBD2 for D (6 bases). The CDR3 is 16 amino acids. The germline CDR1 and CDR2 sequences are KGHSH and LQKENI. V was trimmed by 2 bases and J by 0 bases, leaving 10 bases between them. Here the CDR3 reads CASSPSGGTNTGELFF. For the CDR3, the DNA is TGTGCCAGCTCACCATCCGGCGGGACGAACACCGGGGAGCTGTTTTTT.

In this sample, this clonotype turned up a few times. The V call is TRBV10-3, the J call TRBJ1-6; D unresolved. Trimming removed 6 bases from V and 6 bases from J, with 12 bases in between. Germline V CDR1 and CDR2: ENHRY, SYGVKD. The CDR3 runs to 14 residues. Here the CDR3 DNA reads TGTGCCATCAGGGACGACGGCCCTAATTCACCCCTCCACTTT. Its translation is CAIRDDGPNSPLHF.

The CDR3 region is CAAGMNTEAFF. CDR3 bases: TGTGCGGCCGGCATGAACACTGAAGCTTTCTTT. J is TRBJ1-1 and V is TRBV2; no firm D call. Germline CDR1 SNHLY, CDR2 FYNNEI. The CDR3 is made up of 11 amino acids.